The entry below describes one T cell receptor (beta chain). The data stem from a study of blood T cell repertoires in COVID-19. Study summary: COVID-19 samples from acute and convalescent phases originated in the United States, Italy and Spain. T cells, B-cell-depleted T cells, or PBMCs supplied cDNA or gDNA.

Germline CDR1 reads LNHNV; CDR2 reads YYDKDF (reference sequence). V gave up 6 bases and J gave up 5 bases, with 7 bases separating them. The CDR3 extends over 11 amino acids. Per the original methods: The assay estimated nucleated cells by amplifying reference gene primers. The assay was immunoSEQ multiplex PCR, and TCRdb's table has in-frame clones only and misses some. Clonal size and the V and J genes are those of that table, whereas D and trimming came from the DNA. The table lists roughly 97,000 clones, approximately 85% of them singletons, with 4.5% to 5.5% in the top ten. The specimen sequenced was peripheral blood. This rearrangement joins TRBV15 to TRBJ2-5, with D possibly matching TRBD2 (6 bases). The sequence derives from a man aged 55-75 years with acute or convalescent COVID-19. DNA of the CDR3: TGTGCCACCAGTCGGGGGGAGACCCAGTACTTC. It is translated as CATSRGETQYF.